These T cell receptor beta chains were read from a single sample in a study of T cell repertoires in aging, cancer and after chemotherapy. TCRdb analysed the multiplex PCR reads with MiXCR anew, one entry per CDR3 protein. Of approximately 620 distinct CDR3 sequences in the sample, under 40% were seen once. The sequenced sample consisted of blood. These receptors were obtained from a human donor with a blood cancer. Both conserved end residues are part of each CDR3. The D gene is left open where the match is weak. Clone size is not always given. Where it is, it says once, few, many or a class for expanded clones.

D gene: TRBD2; clone size: NA; V gene: TRBV6-1; J gene: TRBJ2-2; CDR3 protein: CASKGAGGPPGELFF; CDR3 DNA: TGTGCCAGCAAGGGAGCGGGGGGCCCGCCCGGGGAGCTGTTTTTT
D gene: TRBD1; clone size: NA; V gene: TRBV18; J gene: TRBJ1-2; CDR3 protein: CASSPRTGGEYGYTF; CDR3 DNA: TGTGCCAGCTCACCTCGGACAGGGGGAGAGTATGGCTACACCTTC
D gene: NA; clone size: large; V gene: TRBV15; J gene: TRBJ1-2; CDR3 protein: CATSRHEQGEGYGYTF; CDR3 DNA: TGTGCCACCAGCAGGCACGAACAGGGTGAAGGCTATGGCTACACCTTC
D gene: TRBD1; clone size: large; V gene: TRBV5-5; J gene: TRBJ1-2; CDR3 protein: CASSQGQIYGYTF; CDR3 DNA: TGTGCCAGCAGCCAGGGACAGATCTATGGCTACACCTTC
D gene: NA; clone size: NA; V gene: TRBV6-5; J gene: TRBJ1-5; CDR3 protein: CASSPEGNRWNQPQHF; CDR3 DNA: TGTGCCAGCAGTCCCGAGGGGAATCGGTGGAATCAGCCCCAGCATTTT
D gene: TRBD1; clone size: few; V gene: TRBV18; J gene: TRBJ2-5; CDR3 protein: CASSPPLGQSSETQYF; CDR3 DNA: TGTGCCAGCTCACCACCCTTGGGACAGTCCAGTGAGACCCAGTACTTC
D gene: TRBD1; clone size: few; V gene: TRBV19; J gene: TRBJ2-7; CDR3 protein: CASSTRDRGLEQYF; CDR3 DNA: TGTGCCAGTAGTACCCGGGACAGGGGACTCGAGCAGTACTTC
D gene: NA; clone size: medium-sized; V gene: TRBV4-1; J gene: TRBJ1-4; CDR3 protein: CASSQDWWEKLFF; CDR3 DNA: TGCGCCAGCAGCCAAGATTGGTGGGAAAAACTGTTTTTT
D gene: TRBD2; clone size: NA; V gene: TRBV6-5; J gene: TRBJ2-5; CDR3 protein: CASSYSTSGGAGETQYF; CDR3 DNA: TGTGCCAGCAGTTACTCGACTAGCGGGGGGGCCGGGGAGACCCAGTACTTC
D gene: TRBD1; clone size: large; V gene: TRBV18; J gene: TRBJ1-1; CDR3 protein: CASSPPGQGASAFF; CDR3 DNA: TGTGCCAGCTCACCACCGGGACAGGGGGCGTCGGCTTTCTTT
D gene: NA; clone size: NA; V gene: TRBV5-6; J gene: TRBJ2-7; CDR3 protein: CASSLWVLSSYEQYF; CDR3 DNA: TGTGCCAGCAGCTTGTGGGTGCTAAGCTCCTACGAGCAGTACTTC
D gene: NA; clone size: large; V gene: TRBV20-1; J gene: TRBJ2-4; CDR3 protein: CSARASTLAKNIQYF; CDR3 DNA: TGCAGTGCTAGAGCATCGACGTTAGCCAAAAACATTCAGTACTTC
D gene: TRBD2; clone size: NA; V gene: TRBV19; J gene: TRBJ2-1; CDR3 protein: CASSMELGTSGYNEQFF; CDR3 DNA: TGTGCCAGTAGTATGGAGCTAGGGACTAGCGGCTACAATGAGCAGTTCTTC
D gene: NA; clone size: medium-sized; V gene: TRBV12-3/TRBV12-4; J gene: TRBJ2-7; CDR3 protein: CASSLGGGSYEQYF; CDR3 DNA: TGTGCCAGCAGTTTAGGCGGTGGATCCTACGAGCAGTACTTC
D gene: TRBD1; clone size: large; V gene: TRBV19; J gene: TRBJ2-7; CDR3 protein: CASSGSGPGTGYVHEQYF; CDR3 DNA: TGTGCCAGTAGTGGAAGCGGTCCCGGGACAGGGTACGTCCACGAGCAGTACTTC
D gene: TRBD2; clone size: few; V gene: TRBV12-3/TRBV12-4; J gene: TRBJ2-5; CDR3 protein: CASSRDGTSGGAGETQYF; CDR3 DNA: TGTGCCAGCAGCCGCGATGGGACTAGCGGGGGGGCCGGGGAGACCCAGTACTTC
D gene: TRBD2; clone size: NA; V gene: TRBV6-5; J gene: TRBJ2-5; CDR3 protein: CASRLGLAGEETQYF; CDR3 DNA: TGTGCCAGCAGACTAGGACTAGCGGGGGAAGAGACCCAGTACTTC
D gene: NA; clone size: NA; V gene: TRBV6-5; J gene: TRBJ2-6; CDR3 protein: CASSYSEGGSGANVLTF; CDR3 DNA: TGTGCCAGCAGTTACTCCGAGGGGGGATCCGGGGCCAACGTCCTGACTTTC
D gene: NA; clone size: large; V gene: TRBV6-6; J gene: TRBJ1-4; CDR3 protein: CASSYESTNEKLFF; CDR3 DNA: TGTGCCAGCAGTTACGAGTCAACTAATGAAAAACTGTTTTTT
D gene: NA; clone size: medium-sized; V gene: TRBV5-1; J gene: TRBJ2-5; CDR3 protein: CASSSGYQETQYF; CDR3 DNA: TGCGCCAGCAGCTCAGGGTACCAAGAGACCCAGTACTTC
D gene: TRBD2; clone size: large; V gene: TRBV6-2/TRBV6-3; J gene: TRBJ2-2; CDR3 protein: CASVRIAGSSEPANTGELFF; CDR3 DNA: TGTGCCAGCGTTAGGATAGCGGGATCTTCTGAACCCGCGAACACCGGGGAGCTGTTTTTT
D gene: TRBD2; clone size: medium-sized; V gene: TRBV15; J gene: TRBJ2-3; CDR3 protein: CATSRGGSLTDTQYF; CDR3 DNA: TGTGCCACCAGCAGAGGCGGGAGTCTCACAGATACGCAGTATTTT
D gene: NA; clone size: large; V gene: TRBV27; J gene: TRBJ2-7; CDR3 protein: CASSYRDGSYEQYF; CDR3 DNA: TGTGCCAGCAGTTACCGGGACGGATCCTACGAGCAGTACTTC
D gene: TRBD2; clone size: large; V gene: TRBV27; J gene: TRBJ2-5; CDR3 protein: CASSQAGGPPPQYF; CDR3 DNA: TGTGCCAGCAGCCAAGCGGGGGGCCCTCCCCCCCAGTACTTC
D gene: TRBD1; clone size: NA; V gene: TRBV6-6; J gene: TRBJ2-5; CDR3 protein: CASSSTGEETQYF; CDR3 DNA: TGTGCCAGCAGTTCGACAGGGGAAGAGACCCAGTACTTC
D gene: NA; clone size: NA; V gene: TRBV5-4; J gene: TRBJ2-5; CDR3 protein: CASSLVPVETQYF; CDR3 DNA: TGTGCCAGCAGCTTGGTGCCCGTCGAGACCCAGTACTTC
D gene: NA; clone size: large; V gene: TRBV20-1; J gene: TRBJ2-7; CDR3 protein: CSAKSDRLLYEQYF; CDR3 DNA: TGCAGTGCTAAGTCGGACAGACTACTCTACGAGCAGTACTTC
D gene: TRBD2; clone size: NA; V gene: TRBV19; J gene: TRBJ2-1; CDR3 protein: CASSIRTSGRLGEQFF; CDR3 DNA: TGTGCCAGTAGTATAAGGACTAGCGGGAGGCTGGGTGAGCAGTTCTTC
D gene: TRBD1; clone size: large; V gene: TRBV5-4; J gene: TRBJ1-2; CDR3 protein: CASSGPGQDTF; CDR3 DNA: TGTGCCAGCAGCGGGCCGGGACAGGACACCTTC
D gene: NA; clone size: few; V gene: TRBV28; J gene: TRBJ1-1; CDR3 protein: CASREGSEAFF; CDR3 DNA: TGTGCCAGCAGGGAGGGATCTGAAGCTTTCTTT
D gene: TRBD1; clone size: NA; V gene: TRBV6-4; J gene: TRBJ2-1; CDR3 protein: CASSAGTENKQFF; CDR3 DNA: TGTGCCAGCAGTGCTGGGACAGAAAATAAGCAGTTCTTC
D gene: NA; clone size: large; V gene: TRBV20-1; J gene: TRBJ2-7; CDR3 protein: CSARDVISGLKYEQYF; CDR3 DNA: TGCAGTGCTAGAGACGTAATTAGCGGACTAAAGTACGAGCAGTACTTC
D gene: NA; clone size: large; V gene: TRBV7-9; J gene: TRBJ2-1; CDR3 protein: CASRYTSDEQFF; CDR3 DNA: TGTGCCAGCAGGTATACTAGTGATGAGCAGTTCTTC
D gene: NA; clone size: NA; V gene: TRBV18; J gene: TRBJ2-7; CDR3 protein: CASSPGTPTYEQYF; CDR3 DNA: TGTGCCAGCTCACCCGGGACACCCACCTACGAGCAGTACTTC
D gene: TRBD2; clone size: NA; V gene: TRBV19; J gene: TRBJ2-7; CDR3 protein: CASTNSGGAYEQYF; CDR3 DNA: TGTGCCAGTACCAATAGCGGGGGGGCCTACGAGCAGTACTTC
D gene: NA; clone size: medium-sized; V gene: TRBV20-1; J gene: TRBJ1-2; CDR3 protein: CSAPTPGASGYTF; CDR3 DNA: TGCAGTGCGCCAACCCCGGGGGCGAGTGGCTACACCTTC
D gene: NA; clone size: large; V gene: TRBV27; J gene: TRBJ2-1; CDR3 protein: CASSLVSPGNEQFF; CDR3 DNA: TGTGCCAGCAGTTTAGTTAGCCCCGGCAATGAGCAGTTCTTC
D gene: TRBD2; clone size: NA; V gene: TRBV6-5; J gene: TRBJ2-7; CDR3 protein: CASRHIAGGSYEQYF; CDR3 DNA: TGTGCCAGCAGACATATAGCGGGGGGGTCCTACGAGCAGTACTTC
D gene: TRBD2; clone size: NA; V gene: TRBV20-1; J gene: TRBJ2-3; CDR3 protein: CSASSPGGAADTQYF; CDR3 DNA: TGCAGTGCCAGCTCACCGGGGGGGGCCGCAGATACGCAGTATTTT
D gene: NA; clone size: medium-sized; V gene: TRBV10-3; J gene: TRBJ1-1; CDR3 protein: CAITQDRWGTEAFF; CDR3 DNA: TGTGCCATCACCCAAGACAGGTGGGGCACTGAAGCTTTCTTT
D gene: TRBD1; clone size: NA; V gene: TRBV6-4; J gene: TRBJ2-7; CDR3 protein: CASSLQGVGYEQYF; CDR3 DNA: TGTGCCAGCAGCTTGCAGGGGGTTGGCTACGAGCAGTACTTC
D gene: NA; clone size: few; V gene: TRBV6-5; J gene: TRBJ2-3; CDR3 protein: CASSYSGPGDTQYF; CDR3 DNA: TGTGCCAGCAGTTATTCCGGGCCAGGAGATACGCAGTATTTT
D gene: TRBD1; clone size: medium-sized; V gene: TRBV12-5; J gene: TRBJ1-5; CDR3 protein: CASGHDRGRGNQPQHF; CDR3 DNA: TGTGCTAGTGGTCACGACAGGGGGCGAGGCAATCAGCCCCAGCATTTT
D gene: NA; clone size: NA; V gene: TRBV11-3; J gene: TRBJ2-2; CDR3 protein: CAISLGAGAGELFF; CDR3 DNA: TGTGCCATCAGCTTAGGCGCAGGGGCCGGGGAGCTGTTTTTT
D gene: NA; clone size: large; V gene: TRBV19; J gene: TRBJ1-5; CDR3 protein: CASTPSGGGSNQPQHF; CDR3 DNA: TGTGCCAGTACCCCCTCGGGGGGAGGGAGCAATCAGCCCCAGCATTTT
D gene: TRBD1; clone size: hyperexpanded; V gene: TRBV6-5; J gene: TRBJ2-1; CDR3 protein: CASRGTAYNEQFF; CDR3 DNA: TGTGCCAGCAGAGGGACAGCTTACAATGAGCAGTTCTTC
D gene: TRBD2; clone size: NA; V gene: TRBV29-1; J gene: TRBJ2-3; CDR3 protein: CSVEDSGRAPDTQYF; CDR3 DNA: TGCAGCGTTGAAGATAGCGGGAGGGCCCCAGATACGCAGTATTTT
D gene: NA; clone size: few; V gene: TRBV2; J gene: TRBJ2-5; CDR3 protein: CASSEATLGDDQYF; CDR3 DNA: TGTGCCAGCAGTGAAGCTACCCTGGGGGACGACCAGTACTTC
D gene: NA; clone size: large; V gene: TRBV29-1; J gene: TRBJ1-1; CDR3 protein: CSVAPLGPGQAPEAFF; CDR3 DNA: TGCAGCGTTGCTCCCCTCGGCCCAGGACAAGCACCTGAAGCTTTCTTT
D gene: TRBD2; clone size: NA; V gene: TRBV6-1; J gene: TRBJ2-4; CDR3 protein: CASSVGAGGQKNIQYF; CDR3 DNA: TGTGCCAGCAGTGTTGGAGCGGGGGGCCAAAAAAACATTCAGTACTTC
D gene: NA; clone size: medium-sized; V gene: TRBV11-2; J gene: TRBJ1-3; CDR3 protein: CASSLVDSANTIYF; CDR3 DNA: TGTGCCAGCAGCTTAGTCGACTCGGCGAACACCATATATTTT